These T cell receptor beta chains were read from a single sample in a study of shared clonotypes between healthy human individuals. Sequencing used immunoSEQ multiplex PCR; TCRdb keeps in-frame clones, though not all of them. The top ten hold around 1.1% of the sample, which has 2 million to 2.5 million clones, about 95% seen once. The specimen was naive CD8+ T cells sorted from blood. All receptors come from a man younger than 35 in good health. Each CDR3 is given without its conserved first and last residue.

j_call: TRBJ2-7; v_call: TRBV7-8; cdr3_aa: ASSSSGVDYEQY
j_call: TRBJ2-1; v_call: TRBV12-5; cdr3_aa: ASGLNEQF
j_call: TRBJ2-1; v_call: TRBV5-4; cdr3_aa: ASSFQGSEEQF
j_call: TRBJ2-7; v_call: TRBV15; cdr3_aa: ATSPRTSFYEQY
j_call: TRBJ2-1; v_call: TRBV6-6; cdr3_aa: ASSADSYNEQF
j_call: TRBJ2-1; v_call: TRBV19; cdr3_aa: ASSIVTGPNEQF
j_call: TRBJ1-4; v_call: TRBV13; cdr3_aa: ASSLGSGEKLF
j_call: TRBJ2-3; v_call: TRBV9; cdr3_aa: ASSVGDADTQY
j_call: TRBJ2-2; v_call: TRBV29-1; cdr3_aa: SGLRYDTGELF
j_call: TRBJ1-1; v_call: TRBV6-1; cdr3_aa: ASSELAGELNTEAF
j_call: TRBJ1-6; v_call: TRBV7-9; cdr3_aa: ASRGQGVSPLH
j_call: TRBJ1-5; v_call: TRBV28; cdr3_aa: ASSFLGEGQPQH
j_call: TRBJ2-4; v_call: TRBV6-5; cdr3_aa: ARRVLGAKNIQY
j_call: TRBJ2-3; v_call: TRBV28; cdr3_aa: ASSMGEADTQY
j_call: TRBJ2-2; v_call: TRBV10-2; cdr3_aa: ASRPGLGAGELF
j_call: TRBJ2-5; v_call: TRBV28; cdr3_aa: ASSFAGQEY
j_call: TRBJ1-3; v_call: TRBV30; cdr3_aa: AWSWDLGNTIY
j_call: TRBJ1-2; v_call: TRBV15; cdr3_aa: ATSRARGETNYGYT
j_call: TRBJ1-2; v_call: TRBV6-5; cdr3_aa: ASSITGTAHGYT
j_call: TRBJ2-1; v_call: TRBV6-5; cdr3_aa: ASSGSGDSYNEQF
j_call: TRBJ2-3; v_call: TRBV23-1; cdr3_aa: ASSQSCASTDTQY
j_call: TRBJ2-5; v_call: TRBV4-1; cdr3_aa: ASSQDTGIQETQY
j_call: TRBJ2-7; v_call: TRBV13; cdr3_aa: ASSWTDPYEQY
j_call: TRBJ2-7; v_call: TRBV5-6; cdr3_aa: ASSALEAVSYEQY
j_call: TRBJ1-4; v_call: TRBV6-5; cdr3_aa: ASSYAHNEKLF
j_call: TRBJ2-7; v_call: TRBV11-2; cdr3_aa: ASSLVLGKVEQY
j_call: TRBJ2-1; v_call: TRBV27; cdr3_aa: ASSLIGVGGVDEQF
j_call: TRBJ2-7; v_call: TRBV2; cdr3_aa: ASSEAGLAGTYEQY
j_call: TRBJ2-7; v_call: TRBV9; cdr3_aa: ASSEGTSGLSYEQY
j_call: TRBJ1-4; v_call: TRBV7-9; cdr3_aa: ASSFGQNNEKLF
j_call: TRBJ2-1; v_call: TRBV29-1; cdr3_aa: SVGGRGRNEQF
j_call: TRBJ2-5; v_call: TRBV27; cdr3_aa: ASRPTSGGEETQY
j_call: TRBJ2-7; v_call: TRBV25-1; cdr3_aa: ASTPLTGNCEQY
j_call: TRBJ2-5; v_call: TRBV6-8; cdr3_aa: ASPSSGEETQY
j_call: TRBJ2-3; v_call: TRBV19; cdr3_aa: ASRWDRETDTQY
j_call: TRBJ2-1; v_call: TRBV6-1; cdr3_aa: ASSEPPASYTYNEQF
j_call: TRBJ2-5; v_call: TRBV18; cdr3_aa: ASSPNSETQY
j_call: TRBJ2-1; v_call: TRBV6-6; cdr3_aa: ASSFRDNEQF
j_call: TRBJ2-7; v_call: TRBV7-9; cdr3_aa: ASSAGLLAGAFYEQY
j_call: TRBJ1-2; v_call: TRBV2; cdr3_aa: ASSEKGLQGYGYT
j_call: TRBJ2-3; v_call: TRBV7-3; cdr3_aa: ASSSTSGGGDTQY
j_call: TRBJ1-5; v_call: TRBV27; cdr3_aa: ASSPNSPWPLGNQPQH
j_call: TRBJ1-1; v_call: TRBV2; cdr3_aa: ASSVRQIENTEAF
j_call: TRBJ2-7; v_call: TRBV4-1; cdr3_aa: ASSQSRGGSYEQY
j_call: TRBJ1-1; v_call: TRBV11-2; cdr3_aa: ASSLLGTTINTEAF
j_call: TRBJ2-7; v_call: TRBV10-3; cdr3_aa: AISAWDRGNYEQY
j_call: TRBJ2-7; v_call: TRBV9; cdr3_aa: ASSVAGQGAYEQY
j_call: TRBJ1-2; v_call: TRBV6-1; cdr3_aa: ASSIYSDRGHGYT
j_call: TRBJ2-1; v_call: TRBV19; cdr3_aa: ASSLTGYRPGEQF
j_call: TRBJ1-1; v_call: TRBV6-5; cdr3_aa: ASTRYRANTEAF
j_call: TRBJ2-7; v_call: TRBV5-4; cdr3_aa: ASSSDQGYEQY
j_call: TRBJ1-4; v_call: TRBV7-9; cdr3_aa: ASSFGATNEKLF
j_call: TRBJ2-1; v_call: TRBV10-1; cdr3_aa: ASSDLAGEGKYNEQF
j_call: TRBJ2-3; v_call: TRBV5-1; cdr3_aa: ASSLAEEEIAGVSTDTQY
j_call: TRBJ2-7; v_call: TRBV19; cdr3_aa: ASSPADSYEQY
j_call: TRBJ2-7; v_call: TRBV11-2; cdr3_aa: ASSPRQGMDSYEQY
j_call: TRBJ2-7; v_call: TRBV27; cdr3_aa: ASSFQGGYEQY
j_call: TRBJ2-7; v_call: TRBV6-5; cdr3_aa: ASSYGTGSHEQY
j_call: TRBJ1-2; v_call: TRBV7-9; cdr3_aa: ASTELWTEGYGYT
j_call: TRBJ1-2; v_call: TRBV7-9; cdr3_aa: ASSATTGAFNYGYT